This TCR beta chain was retrieved from a study of Ad26.COV2.S vaccination and SARS-CoV-2 variants. CDR1 MNHNY and CDR2 SVGAGI come from the germline V gene (reference sequence). The germline V and J ends were trimmed by 0 bases and 0 bases, with 5 bases remaining between them. This CDR3 contains 15 residues. The study's findings and limits: Non-spike TCR breadth showed similarity between vaccine and placebo recipients.

As concerns this clone: The antigen is not known.

Sequencing was performed with immunoSEQ multiplex PCR; in TCRdb, only in-frame clones are kept and a portion is missing. The sample shows hundreds of thousands of clones, roughly 90% of them seen only once. Sample treatment: 15 to 20 received Ad26.COV2.S at low or high dose, single or two shots; several received placebo; per-sample allocation not given. Repertoires come from day 63 after the first vaccine or placebo injection. V usage is TRBV6-6 and J usage is TRBJ1-4; no reliable D call. The clonotype originates from a person between 18 and 65 years old who received the Ad26.COV2.S COVID-19 vaccine or a placebo. The sequences come from peripheral blood, collected in a trial of Ad26.COV2.S vaccine versus placebo. CDR3 protein: CASSYSSTTNEKLFF. The CDR3 DNA is TGTGCCAGCAGTTACTCTTCCACAACTAATGAAAAACTGTTTTTT.